This T cell receptor (beta chain) was recorded in a study of human T cells and chemical hapten exposure. Indicated time point: patch test 2, 6 weeks after DPC sensitization. Treatment here: therapeutic diphenylcyclopropenone sensitization with weekly scalp DPC. Each donor was an alopecia patient between 18 and 70 years of age who qualified for DPC. Via MiXCR, TCRdb re-called the RACE reads, giving one row per CDR3 protein. Of approximately 82,000 distinct CDR3 sequences listed, 6.5% to 8% are singletons. From germline, CDR1 is SGHDT and CDR2 YYEEEE. Trimming took 5 bases from V and 6 from J, leaving 11 bases between them. The CDR3 runs to 12 residues. This clonotype was counted ten times or more.

The receptor comes from a woman younger than 45 with alopecia areata. Some clones in this sample may be carry-over from other donors' samples. The material was whole blood, obtained in connection with sensitization to the hapten diphenylcyclopropenone (DPC). V is TRBV5-6 and J is TRBJ1-1; D gene ambiguous. CDR3 in DNA: TGTGCCAGCAGGTACTCTGGGGCTGAAGCTTTCTTT. Translation gives CASRYSGAEAFF.